Listed here are 5 T cell receptor beta chains from one sample, sequenced in a study of shared clonotypes between healthy human individuals. The table came from immunoSEQ multiplex PCR; TCRdb's copy has only in-frame clones and leaves some out. The sample shows about 530,000 clones, 75% to 80% of them seen only once. Sequences were obtained from PBMCs. These receptors all come from a woman in her 40s in good health. Some clones in this sample may be carry-over from other donors' samples.

The sample holds one count of this clone. CDR3 amino acids: CASSLDGGRGETQYF. The CDR3 DNA reads TGTGCCAGCAGCTTAGATGGCGGGAGGGGAGAGACCCAGTACTTC. V is TRBV7-7 and J is TRBJ2-5; TRBD2 aligns across 9 bases. Germline V gives CDR1 SSHAT, CDR2 FNYEAQ (reference sequence). The V and J ends lost 1 base and 4 bases, in that order; junction bases with no gene match: 4. The CDR3 totals 15 residues.

This clone was seen just once. Other DNA sequences of this sample code for an identical CDR3. This chain uses TRBV2 with TRBJ2-7; 8 bases fit TRBD1. Germline V gene data show CDR1 as SNHLY and CDR2 as FYNNEI. There are 14 residues in the CDR3. The V gene end was trimmed by 4 bases and the J gene end by 2 bases; junction bases not matched to a gene: 4. The CDR3 DNA sequence: TGTGCCAGCAGTGGGACAGGGACGCCCTACGAGCAGTACTTC. It encodes CASSGTGTPYEQYF.

The sample holds a few counts of this clone. The CDR3: CASSHLSSGGYNEQFF. CDR3 coding DNA: TGTGCCAGCAGCCACCTCAGTAGCGGGGGTTACAATGAGCAGTTCTTC. The genes are TRBV6-6 and TRBJ2-1; 9 bases are a match to TRBD2. In germline, CDR1 is MNHNY, CDR2 SVGAGI (reference sequence). Trimming cost V 6 bases and J 4 bases; bases outside gene matches: 10. The CDR3 totals 16 residues.

The CDR3 coding sequence is TGCGCCAGCAGCTTGGTGGTGGGGGCTGGAGAGACCCAGTACTTC. Protein sequence: CASSLVVGAGETQYF. The gene calls are TRBV5-1 and TRBJ2-5; weak D call: TRBD1 (6 bases). Germline-derived CDR1 and CDR2 are SGHRS and YFSETQ. With 0 bases removed from V and 4 bases from J, the gap between germline ends came to 13 bases. The CDR3 is 15 residues long.

The V and J genes are TRBV7-9 and TRBJ2-1, with 7 bases aligning to TRBD2. Trimming cost V 0 bases and J 5 bases; bases outside gene matches: 7. The length of the CDR3 is 16 residues. CDR1 is SEHNR, CDR2 FQNEAQ, per germline (reference sequence). The CDR3 protein is CASSLARASGHNEQFF. DNA of the CDR3: TGTGCCAGCAGCTTAGCGCGGGCTAGCGGACACAATGAGCAGTTCTTC.